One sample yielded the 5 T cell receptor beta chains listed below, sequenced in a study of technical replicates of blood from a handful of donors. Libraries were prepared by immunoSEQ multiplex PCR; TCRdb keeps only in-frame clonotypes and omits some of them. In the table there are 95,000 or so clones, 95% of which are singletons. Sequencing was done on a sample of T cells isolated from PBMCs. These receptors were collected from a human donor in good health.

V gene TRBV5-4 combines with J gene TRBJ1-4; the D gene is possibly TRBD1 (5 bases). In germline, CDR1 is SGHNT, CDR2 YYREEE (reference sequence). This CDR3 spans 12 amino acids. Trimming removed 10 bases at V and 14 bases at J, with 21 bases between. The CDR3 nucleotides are TGTGCCCTATCCAATAGGGCAGGGCATCTGTTTTTT. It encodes CALSNRAGHLFF.

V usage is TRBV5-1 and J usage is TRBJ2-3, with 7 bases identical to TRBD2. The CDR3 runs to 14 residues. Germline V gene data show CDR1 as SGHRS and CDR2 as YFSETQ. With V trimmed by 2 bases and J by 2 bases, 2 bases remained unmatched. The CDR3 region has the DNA TGCGCCAGCAGCTTACTAGCGACCACAGATACGCAGTATTTT. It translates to CASSLLATTDTQYF.

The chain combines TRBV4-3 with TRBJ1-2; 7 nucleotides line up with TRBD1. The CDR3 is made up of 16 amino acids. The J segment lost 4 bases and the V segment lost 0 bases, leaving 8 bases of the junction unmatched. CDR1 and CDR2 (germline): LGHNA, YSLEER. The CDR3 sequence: CASSQEGTEAGYGYTF. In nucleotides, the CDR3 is TGCGCCAGCAGCCAAGAGGGGACAGAGGCGGGCTATGGCTACACCTTC.

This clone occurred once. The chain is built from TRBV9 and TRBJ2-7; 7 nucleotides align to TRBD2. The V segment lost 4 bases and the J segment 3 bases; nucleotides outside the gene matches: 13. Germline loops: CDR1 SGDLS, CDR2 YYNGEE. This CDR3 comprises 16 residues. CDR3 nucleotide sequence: TGTGCCAGCAGCCCAGAGAGCGGGATAAGCTACTACGAGCAGTACTTC. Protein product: CASSPESGISYYEQYF.

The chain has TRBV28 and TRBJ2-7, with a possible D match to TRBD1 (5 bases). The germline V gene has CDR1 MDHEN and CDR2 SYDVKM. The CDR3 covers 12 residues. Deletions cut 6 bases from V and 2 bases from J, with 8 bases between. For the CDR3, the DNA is TGTGCCAGCAGCCAGGGTACCTACGAGCAGTACTTC. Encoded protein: CASSQGTYEQYF.